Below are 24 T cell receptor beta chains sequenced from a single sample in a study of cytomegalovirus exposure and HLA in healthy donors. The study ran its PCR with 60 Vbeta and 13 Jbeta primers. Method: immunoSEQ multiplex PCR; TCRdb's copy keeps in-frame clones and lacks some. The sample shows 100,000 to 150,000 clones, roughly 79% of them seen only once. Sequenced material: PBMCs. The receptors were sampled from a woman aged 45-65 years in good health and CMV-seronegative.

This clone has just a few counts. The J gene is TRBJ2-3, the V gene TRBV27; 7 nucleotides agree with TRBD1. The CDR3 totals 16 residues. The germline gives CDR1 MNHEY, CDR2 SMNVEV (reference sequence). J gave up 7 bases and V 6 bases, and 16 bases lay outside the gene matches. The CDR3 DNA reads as TGTGCCAGCAGCTGGATCCGGGACAGAGAGACCAATACGCAGTATTTT. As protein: CASSWIRDRETNTQYF.

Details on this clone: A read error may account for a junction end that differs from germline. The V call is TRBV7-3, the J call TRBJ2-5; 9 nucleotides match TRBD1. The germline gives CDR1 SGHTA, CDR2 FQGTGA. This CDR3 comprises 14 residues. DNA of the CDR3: TGTGCCGGCAGCCCGGGACAGGGTGGGGAGACCCAGTACTTC. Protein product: CAGSPGQGGETQYF.

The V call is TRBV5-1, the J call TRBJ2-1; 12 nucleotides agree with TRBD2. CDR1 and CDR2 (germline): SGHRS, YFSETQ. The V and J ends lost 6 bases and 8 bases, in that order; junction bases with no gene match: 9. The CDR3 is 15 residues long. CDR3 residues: CASMLGLAGGDEQFF. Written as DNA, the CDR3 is TGCGCCAGCATGTTGGGGCTAGCGGGAGGGGATGAGCAGTTCTTC.

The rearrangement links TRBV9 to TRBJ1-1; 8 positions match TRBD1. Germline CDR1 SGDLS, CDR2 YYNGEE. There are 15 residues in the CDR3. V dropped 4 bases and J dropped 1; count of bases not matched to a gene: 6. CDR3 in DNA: TGTGCCAGCAGCCTCTACGGGACAGGGAACACTGAAGCTTTCTTT. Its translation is CASSLYGTGNTEAFF.

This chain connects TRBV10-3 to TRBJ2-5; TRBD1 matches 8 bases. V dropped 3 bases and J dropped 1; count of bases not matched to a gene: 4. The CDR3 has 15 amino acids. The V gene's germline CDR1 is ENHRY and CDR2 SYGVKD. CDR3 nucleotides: TGTGCCATCAGTGACTCCAGGGGGCCCCAAGAGACCCAGTACTTC. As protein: CAISDSRGPQETQYF.

This CDR3 is CASSSPGGVGYEKLFF. CDR3 nucleotides: TGTGCCAGCAGTTCTCCCGGGGGGGTGGGGTATGAAAAACTGTTTTTT. The rearrangement joins TRBV28 to TRBJ1-4; D perhaps matches TRBD1 (5 bases). The germline CDR1 and CDR2 sequences are MDHEN and SYDVKM. The CDR3 extends over 16 amino acids. The germline V and J ends were trimmed by 4 bases and 6 bases, with 18 bases remaining between them.

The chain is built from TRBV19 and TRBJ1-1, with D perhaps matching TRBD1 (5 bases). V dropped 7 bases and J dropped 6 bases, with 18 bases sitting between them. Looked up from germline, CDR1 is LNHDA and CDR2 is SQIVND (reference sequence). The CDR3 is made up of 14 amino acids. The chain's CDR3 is CASTMGGRTPEAFF. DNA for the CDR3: TGTGCCAGTACCATGGGGGGACGAACGCCTGAAGCTTTCTTT.

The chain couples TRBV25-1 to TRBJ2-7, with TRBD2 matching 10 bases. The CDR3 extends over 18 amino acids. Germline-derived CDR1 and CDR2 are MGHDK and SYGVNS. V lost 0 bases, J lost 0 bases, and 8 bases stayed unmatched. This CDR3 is CASSEYSGLAVSSYEQYV. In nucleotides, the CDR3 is TGTGCCAGCAGTGAATATAGTGGACTAGCGGTCAGCTCCTACGAGCAGTACGTC.

Written as DNA, the CDR3 is TGTGCCAGCAGCCCCCGAGGACAGGGGTTCGACAATCAGCCCCAGCATTTT. Its protein is CASSPRGQGFDNQPQHF. The chain couples TRBV7-6 to TRBJ1-5; the match to TRBD1 covers 9 bases. Germline V CDR1 and CDR2: SGHVS, FNYEAQ. Trimming took 5 bases from V and 3 from J; bases not matched to a gene: 11. This CDR3 is 17 amino acids long.

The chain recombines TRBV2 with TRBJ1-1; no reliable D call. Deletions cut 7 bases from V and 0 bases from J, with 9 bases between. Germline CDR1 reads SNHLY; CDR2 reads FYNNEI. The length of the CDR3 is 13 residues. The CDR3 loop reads CASTRGMNTEAFF. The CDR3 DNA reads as TGTGCCAGCACCCGGGGTATGAACACTGAAGCTTTCTTT.

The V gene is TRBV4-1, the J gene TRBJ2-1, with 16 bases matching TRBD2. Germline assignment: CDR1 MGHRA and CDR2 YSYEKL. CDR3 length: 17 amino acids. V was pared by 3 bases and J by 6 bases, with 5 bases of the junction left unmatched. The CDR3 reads CASSHLGLAGGGNEQFF. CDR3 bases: TGCGCCAGCAGCCATCTGGGACTAGCGGGAGGGGGCAATGAGCAGTTCTTC.

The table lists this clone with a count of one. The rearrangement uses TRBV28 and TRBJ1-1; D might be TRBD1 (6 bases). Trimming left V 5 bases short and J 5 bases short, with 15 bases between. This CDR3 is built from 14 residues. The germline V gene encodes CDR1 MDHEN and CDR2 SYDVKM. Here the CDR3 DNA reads TGTGCCAGCAGTACTTCAGGGGTTTGGACTGAAGCTTTCTTT. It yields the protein CASSTSGVWTEAFF.

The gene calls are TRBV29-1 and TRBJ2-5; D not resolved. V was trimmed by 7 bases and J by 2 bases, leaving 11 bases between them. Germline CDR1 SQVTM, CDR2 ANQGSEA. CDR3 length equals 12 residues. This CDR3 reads CSAQHGQETQYF. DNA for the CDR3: TGCAGCGCACAACACGGGCAAGAGACCCAGTACTTC. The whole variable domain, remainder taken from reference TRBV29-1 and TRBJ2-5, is SAVISQKPSRDICQRGTSLTIQCQVDSQVTMMFWYRQQPGQSLTLIATANQGSEATYESGFVIDKFPISRPNLTFSTLTVSNMSPEDSSIYLCSAQHGQETQYFGPGTRLLVL.

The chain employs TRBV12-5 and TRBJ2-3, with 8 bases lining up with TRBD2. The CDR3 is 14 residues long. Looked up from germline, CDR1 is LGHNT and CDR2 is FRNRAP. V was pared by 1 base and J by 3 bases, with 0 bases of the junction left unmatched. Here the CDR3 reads CASGLGLATDTQYF. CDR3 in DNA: TGTGCTAGTGGTTTGGGACTAGCGACAGATACGCAGTATTTT.

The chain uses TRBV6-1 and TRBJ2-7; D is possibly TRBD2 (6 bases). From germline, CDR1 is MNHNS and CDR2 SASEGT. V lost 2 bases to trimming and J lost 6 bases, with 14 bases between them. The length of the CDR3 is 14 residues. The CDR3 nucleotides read TGTGCCAGCAGTGAACTTGCGGGATCTGGCGAGCAGTACTTC. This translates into CASSELAGSGEQYF.

DNA for the CDR3: TGTGCCAGCAGCTTAACGACAGGGGGCTCAGCGGACACTGAAGCTTTCTTT. Translation gives CASSLTTGGSADTEAFF. V is TRBV7-9 and J is TRBJ1-1; TRBD1 agrees at 10 bases. Losses at the gene ends were 2 bases for V and 3 bases for J; bases not matched to a gene: 9. The CDR3 spans 17 residues. Germline CDR1 reads SEHNR; CDR2 reads FQNEAQ (reference sequence). The full variable domain, its missing parts supplied by reference TRBV7-9 and TRBJ1-1, is DTGVSQNPRHKITKRGQNVTFRCDPISEHNRLYWYRQTLGQGPEFLTYFQNEAQLEKSRLLSDRFSAERPKGSFSTLEIQRTEQGDSAMYLCASSLTTGGSADTEAFFGQGTRLTVV.

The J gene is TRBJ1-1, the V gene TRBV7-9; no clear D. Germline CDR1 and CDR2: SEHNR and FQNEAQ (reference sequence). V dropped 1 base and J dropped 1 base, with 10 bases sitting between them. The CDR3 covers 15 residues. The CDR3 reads CASSLGAGKNTEAFF. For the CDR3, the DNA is TGTGCCAGCAGCTTAGGAGCCGGTAAGAACACTGAAGCTTTCTTT.

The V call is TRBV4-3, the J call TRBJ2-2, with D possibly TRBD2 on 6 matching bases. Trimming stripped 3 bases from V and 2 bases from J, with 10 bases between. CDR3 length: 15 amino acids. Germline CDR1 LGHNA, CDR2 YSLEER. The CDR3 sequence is CASSQRDFNTGELFF. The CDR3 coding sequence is TGCGCCAGCAGCCAGAGGGACTTCAACACCGGGGAGCTGTTTTTT.

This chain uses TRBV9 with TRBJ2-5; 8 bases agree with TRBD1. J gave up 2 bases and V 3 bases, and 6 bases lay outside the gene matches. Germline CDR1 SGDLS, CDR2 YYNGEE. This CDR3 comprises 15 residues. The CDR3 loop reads CASSAGDRTQETQYF. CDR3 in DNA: TGTGCCAGCAGCGCCGGGGACAGGACTCAAGAGACCCAGTACTTC.

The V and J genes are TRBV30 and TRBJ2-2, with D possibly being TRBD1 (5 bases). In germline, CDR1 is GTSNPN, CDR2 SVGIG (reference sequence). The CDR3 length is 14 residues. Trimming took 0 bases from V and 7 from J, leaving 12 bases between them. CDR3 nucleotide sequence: TGTGCCTGGAGTGTACTTCGCAGGGACGGGGAGCTGTTTTTT. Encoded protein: CAWSVLRRDGELFF.

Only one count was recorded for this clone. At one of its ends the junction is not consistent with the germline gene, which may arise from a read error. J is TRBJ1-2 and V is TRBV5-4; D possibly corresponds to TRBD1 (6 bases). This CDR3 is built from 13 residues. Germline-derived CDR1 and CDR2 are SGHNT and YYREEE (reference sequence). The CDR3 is CASSNRGGYGYPF. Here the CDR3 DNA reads TGTGCCAGCAGTAACCGAGGGGGTTATGGCTACCCCTTC.

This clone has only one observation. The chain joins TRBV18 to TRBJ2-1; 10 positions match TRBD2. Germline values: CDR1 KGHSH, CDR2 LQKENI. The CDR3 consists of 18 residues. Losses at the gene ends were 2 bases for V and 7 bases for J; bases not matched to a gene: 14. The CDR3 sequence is CASSPTGTSDRSRNEQFF. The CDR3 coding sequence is TGTGCCAGCTCACCAACCGGGACTAGCGATCGTAGCCGGAATGAGCAGTTCTTC.

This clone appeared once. CDR3 bases: TGTGCCAGCAGCTCGACCAAACTCGGGAATCAGCCCCAGCATTTT. Translating gives CASSSTKLGNQPQHF. This chain joins TRBV28 and TRBJ1-5; D unclear. This CDR3 contains 15 residues. Trimming removed 6 bases at V and 4 bases at J, with 16 bases between. Germline lookup yields CDR1 MDHEN and CDR2 SYDVKM.

CDR3 nucleotides: TGTGCCAGCAGTTGGGCTAGCACGGACACCGGGGAGCTGTTTTTT. It yields the protein CASSWASTDTGELFF. This chain uses TRBV6-5 with TRBJ2-2; weak D call: TRBD2 (5 bases). Trimming shortened V by 4 bases and J by 3 bases, and 12 bases separated the two germline ends. Germline assignment: CDR1 MNHEY and CDR2 SVGAGI. The CDR3 loop spans 15 amino acids.